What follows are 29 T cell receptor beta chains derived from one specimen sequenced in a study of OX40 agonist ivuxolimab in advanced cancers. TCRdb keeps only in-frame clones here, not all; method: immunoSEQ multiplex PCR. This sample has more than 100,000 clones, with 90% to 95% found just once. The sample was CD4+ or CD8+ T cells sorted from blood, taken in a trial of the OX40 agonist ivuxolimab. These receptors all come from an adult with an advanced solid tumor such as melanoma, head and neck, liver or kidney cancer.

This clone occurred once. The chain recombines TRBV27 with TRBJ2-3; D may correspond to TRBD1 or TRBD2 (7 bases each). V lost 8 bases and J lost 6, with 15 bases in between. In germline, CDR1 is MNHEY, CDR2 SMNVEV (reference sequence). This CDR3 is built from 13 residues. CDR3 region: CASVPQGGDTQYF. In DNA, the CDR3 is TGTGCCAGCGTCCCCCAGGGGGGGGATACGCAGTATTTT.

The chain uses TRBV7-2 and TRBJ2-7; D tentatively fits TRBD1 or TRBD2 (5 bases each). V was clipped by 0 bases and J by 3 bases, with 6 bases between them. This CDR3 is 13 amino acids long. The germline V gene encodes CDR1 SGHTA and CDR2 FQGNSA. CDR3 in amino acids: CASSLAGDYEQYF. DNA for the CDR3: TGTGCCAGCAGCTTAGCGGGGGACTACGAGCAGTACTTC. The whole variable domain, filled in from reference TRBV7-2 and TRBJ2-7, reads GAGVSQSPSNKVTEKGKDVELRCDPISGHTALYWYRQSLGQGLEFLIYFQGNSAPDKSGLPSDRFSAERTGGSVSTLTIQRTQQEDSAVYLCASSLAGDYEQYFGPGTRLTVT.

The CDR3: CASSFGAVPNTEAFF. For the CDR3, the DNA is TGTGCCAGCAGTTTTGGGGCAGTTCCGAACACTGAAGCTTTCTTT. The rearrangement links TRBV28 to TRBJ1-1; possibly TRBD1 for D (5 bases). The V end was cut by 3 bases, the J end by 1 base, with 12 bases between. This CDR3 has 15 residues. Germline CDR1 MDHEN, CDR2 SYDVKM.

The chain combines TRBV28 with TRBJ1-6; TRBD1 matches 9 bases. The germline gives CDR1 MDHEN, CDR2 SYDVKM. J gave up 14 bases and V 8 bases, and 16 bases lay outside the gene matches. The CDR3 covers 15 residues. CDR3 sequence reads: CASQFLGTGHLALHF. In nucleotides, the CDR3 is TGTGCCAGCCAGTTTCTGGGGACAGGGCATTTGGCCCTCCACTTT.

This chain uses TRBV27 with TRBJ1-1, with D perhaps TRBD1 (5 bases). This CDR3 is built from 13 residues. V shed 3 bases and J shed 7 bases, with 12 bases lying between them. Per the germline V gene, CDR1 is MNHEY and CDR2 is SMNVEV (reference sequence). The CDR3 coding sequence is TGTGCCAGCAGTTTTTCCGGGCAGGGTGAAGCTTTCTTT. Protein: CASSFSGQGEAFF.

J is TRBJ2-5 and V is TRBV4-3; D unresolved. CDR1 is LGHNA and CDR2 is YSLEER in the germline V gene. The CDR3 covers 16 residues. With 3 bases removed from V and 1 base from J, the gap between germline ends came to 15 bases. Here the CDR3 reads CASSHNGPGPQETQYF. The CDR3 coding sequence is TGCGCCAGCAGCCACAACGGGCCAGGCCCCCAAGAGACCCAGTACTTC.

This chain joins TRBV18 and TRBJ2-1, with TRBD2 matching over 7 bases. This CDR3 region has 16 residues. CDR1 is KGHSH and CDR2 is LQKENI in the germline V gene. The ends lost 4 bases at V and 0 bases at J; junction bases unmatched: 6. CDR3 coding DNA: TGTGCCAGCTCACAGGCGGGAGACAACTCCTACAATGAGCAGTTCTTC. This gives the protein CASSQAGDNSYNEQFF.

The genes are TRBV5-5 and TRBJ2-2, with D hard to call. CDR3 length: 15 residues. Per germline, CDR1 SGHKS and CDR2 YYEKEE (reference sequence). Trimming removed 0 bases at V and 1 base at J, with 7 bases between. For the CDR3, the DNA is TGTGCCAGCAGCTTGGACCGACGGAACACCGGGGAGCTGTTTTTT. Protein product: CASSLDRRNTGELFF.

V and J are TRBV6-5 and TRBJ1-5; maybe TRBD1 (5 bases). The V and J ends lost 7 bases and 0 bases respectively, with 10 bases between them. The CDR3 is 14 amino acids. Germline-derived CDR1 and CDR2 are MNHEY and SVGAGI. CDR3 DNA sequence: TGTGCCAGCACGGGGGTGAGTAGCAATCAGCCCCAGCATTTT. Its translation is CASTGVSSNQPQHF.

The CDR3 region is CASSLIGQNTEAFF. The CDR3 nucleotides are TGTGCCAGCAGCTTAATCGGCCAGAACACTGAAGCTTTCTTT. V and J are TRBV7-3 and TRBJ1-1, with D hard to call. The CDR3 totals 14 residues. Germline CDR1 SGHTA, CDR2 FQGTGA. V lost 1 base and J 1 base, leaving 7 bases between the germline ends.

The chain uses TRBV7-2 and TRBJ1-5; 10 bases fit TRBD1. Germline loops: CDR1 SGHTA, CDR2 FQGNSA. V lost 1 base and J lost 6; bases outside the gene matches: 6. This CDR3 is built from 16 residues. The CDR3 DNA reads TGTGCCAGCAGCTTAGGCCCGGGACAGGGGTGTCAGCCCCAGCATTTT. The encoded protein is CASSLGPGQGCQPQHF. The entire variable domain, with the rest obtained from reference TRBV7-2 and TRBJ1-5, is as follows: GAGVSQSPSNKVTEKGKDVELRCDPISGHTALYWYRQSLGQGLEFLIYFQGNSAPDKSGLPSDRFSAERTGGSVSTLTIQRTQQEDSAVYLCASSLGPGQGCQPQHFGDGTRLSIL.

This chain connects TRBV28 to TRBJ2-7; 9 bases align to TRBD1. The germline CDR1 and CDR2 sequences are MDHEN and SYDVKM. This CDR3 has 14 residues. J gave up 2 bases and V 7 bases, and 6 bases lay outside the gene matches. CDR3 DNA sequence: TGTGCCAGCACACTCGGGACAGGGACCTACGAGCAGTACTTC. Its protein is CASTLGTGTYEQYF. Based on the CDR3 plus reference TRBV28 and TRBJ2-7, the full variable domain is DVKVTQSSRYLVKRTGEKVFLECVQDMDHENMFWYRQDPGLGLRLIYFSYDVKMKEKGDIPEGYSVSREKKERFSLILESASTNQTSMYLCASTLGTGTYEQYFGPGTRLTVT.

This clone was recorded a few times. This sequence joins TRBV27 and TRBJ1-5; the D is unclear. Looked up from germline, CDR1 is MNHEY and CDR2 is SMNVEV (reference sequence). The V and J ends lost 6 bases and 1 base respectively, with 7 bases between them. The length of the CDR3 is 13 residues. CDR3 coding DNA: TGTGCCAGCAGGCGCCACAGCAATCAGCCCCAGCATTTT. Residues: CASRRHSNQPQHF.

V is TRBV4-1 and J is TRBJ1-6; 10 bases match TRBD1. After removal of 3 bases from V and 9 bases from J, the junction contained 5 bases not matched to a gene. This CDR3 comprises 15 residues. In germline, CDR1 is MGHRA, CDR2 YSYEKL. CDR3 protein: CASSQRRDRGSPLHF. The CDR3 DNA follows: TGCGCCAGCAGCCAGAGGCGGGACAGGGGTTCACCCCTCCACTTT.

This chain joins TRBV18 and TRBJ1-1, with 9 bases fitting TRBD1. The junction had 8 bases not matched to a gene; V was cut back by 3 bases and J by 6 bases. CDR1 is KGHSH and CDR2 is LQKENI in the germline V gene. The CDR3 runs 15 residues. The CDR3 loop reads CASSPVNTGGPEAFF. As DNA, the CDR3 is TGTGCCAGCTCACCCGTCAACACAGGGGGCCCTGAAGCTTTCTTT.

CDR3 nucleotides: TGTGCCAGCACCCCCCTGACAGGAACGAACACTGAAGCTTTCTTT. The encoded protein is CASTPLTGTNTEAFF. The genes are TRBV27 and TRBJ1-1; a possible D gene is TRBD1 (6 bases). The CDR3 has 15 residues. V lost 7 bases to trimming and J lost 1 base, with 16 bases between them. The germline V gene has CDR1 MNHEY and CDR2 SMNVEV (reference sequence).

CDR3 residues: CASSSTKRQNTGELFF. As DNA, the CDR3 is TGTGCCAGCAGCTCGACGAAGCGACAGAACACCGGGGAGCTGTTTTTT. The chain is built from TRBV11-3 and TRBJ2-2, with D unclear. The V and J ends lost 4 bases and 1 base respectively, with 13 bases between them. Germline CDR1 and CDR2: SGHNT and YENEEA. The CDR3 loop spans 16 amino acids.

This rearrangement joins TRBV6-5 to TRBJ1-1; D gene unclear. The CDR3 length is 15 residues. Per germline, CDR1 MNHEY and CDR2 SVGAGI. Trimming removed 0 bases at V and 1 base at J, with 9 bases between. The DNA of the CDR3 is TGTGCCAGCAGTTACTCGAGGGCTGGGAACACTGAAGCTTTCTTT. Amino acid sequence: CASSYSRAGNTEAFF.

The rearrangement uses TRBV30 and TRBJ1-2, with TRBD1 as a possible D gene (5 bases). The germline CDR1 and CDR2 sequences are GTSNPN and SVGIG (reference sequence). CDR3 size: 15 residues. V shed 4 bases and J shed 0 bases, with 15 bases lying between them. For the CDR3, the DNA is TGTGCCTGGAACCGTAGGGGCTCAGCTAACTATGGCTACACCTTC. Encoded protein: CAWNRRGSANYGYTF.

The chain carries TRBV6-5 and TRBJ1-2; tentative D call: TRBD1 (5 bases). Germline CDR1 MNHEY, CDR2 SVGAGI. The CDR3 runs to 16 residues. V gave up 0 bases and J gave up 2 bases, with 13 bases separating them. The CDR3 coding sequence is TGTGCCAGCAGTTACTCGGGGGGACGGAGCAACTATGGCTACACCTTC. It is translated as CASSYSGGRSNYGYTF.

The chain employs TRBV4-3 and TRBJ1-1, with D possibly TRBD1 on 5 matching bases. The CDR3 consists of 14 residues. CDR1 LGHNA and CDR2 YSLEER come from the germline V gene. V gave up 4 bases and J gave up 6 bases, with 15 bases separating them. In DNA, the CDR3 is TGCGCCAGCAGCCTGATGGGGGTAGGGGCTGAAGCTTTCTTT. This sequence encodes CASSLMGVGAEAFF.

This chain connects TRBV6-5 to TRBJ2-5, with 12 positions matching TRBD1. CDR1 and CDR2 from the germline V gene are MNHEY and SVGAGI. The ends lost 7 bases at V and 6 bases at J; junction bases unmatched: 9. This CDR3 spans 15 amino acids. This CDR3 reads CASTRRDRGRKTQYF. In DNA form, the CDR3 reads TGTGCCAGCACCAGAAGGGACAGGGGGCGGAAGACCCAGTACTTC.

DNA for the CDR3: TGTGCCAGCAGCTCCTCTCCCACAGATACGCAGTATTTT. This sequence encodes CASSSSPTDTQYF. The chain recombines TRBV5-4 with TRBJ2-3, with D unresolved. Germline V gene data show CDR1 as SGHNT and CDR2 as YYREEE (reference sequence). This CDR3 is 13 amino acids long. With 3 bases removed from V and 2 bases from J, the gap between germline ends came to 7 bases. The whole variable domain, filled in from reference TRBV5-4 and TRBJ2-3, reads ETGVTQSPTHLIKTRGQQVTLRCSSQSGHNTVSWYQQALGQGPQFIFQYYREEENGRGNFPPRFSGLQFPNYSSELNVNALELDDSALYLCASSSSPTDTQYFGPGTRLTVL.

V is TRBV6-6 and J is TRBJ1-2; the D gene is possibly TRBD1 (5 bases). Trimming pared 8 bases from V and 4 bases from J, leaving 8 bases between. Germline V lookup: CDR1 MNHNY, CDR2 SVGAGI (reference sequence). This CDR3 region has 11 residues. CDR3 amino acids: CASWDGYGYTF. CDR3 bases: TGTGCCAGCTGGGACGGCTATGGCTACACCTTC.

CDR3 residues: CASSLETGVTDTQYF. The CDR3 DNA sequence: TGTGCCAGCAGCTTGGAAACAGGGGTCACAGATACGCAGTATTTT. The chain is built from TRBV5-6 and TRBJ2-3; 7 bases match TRBD1. J was trimmed by 2 bases and V by 0 bases; bases with no gene match: 3. Germline CDR1 SGHDT, CDR2 YYEEEE. The CDR3 covers 15 residues.

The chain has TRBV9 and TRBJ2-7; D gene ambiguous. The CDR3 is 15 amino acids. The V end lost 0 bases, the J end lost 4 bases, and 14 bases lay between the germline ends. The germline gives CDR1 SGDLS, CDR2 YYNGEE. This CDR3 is CASSVGGNGPYEQYF. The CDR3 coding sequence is TGTGCCAGCAGCGTAGGGGGTAATGGTCCTTACGAGCAGTACTTC.

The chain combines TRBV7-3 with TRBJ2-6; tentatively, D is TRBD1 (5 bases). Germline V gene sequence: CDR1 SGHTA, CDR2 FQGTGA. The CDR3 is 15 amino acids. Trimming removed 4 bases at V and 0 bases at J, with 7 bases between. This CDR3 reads CASSYQGSGANVLTF. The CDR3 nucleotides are TGTGCCAGCAGCTACCAGGGCTCTGGGGCCAACGTCCTGACTTTC.

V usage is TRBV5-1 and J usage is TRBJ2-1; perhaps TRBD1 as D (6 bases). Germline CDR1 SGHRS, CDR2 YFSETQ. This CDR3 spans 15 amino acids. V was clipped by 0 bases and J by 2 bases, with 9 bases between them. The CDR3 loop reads CASSLVRTAYNEQFF. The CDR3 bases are TGCGCCAGCAGCTTGGTTCGGACAGCCTACAATGAGCAGTTCTTC.

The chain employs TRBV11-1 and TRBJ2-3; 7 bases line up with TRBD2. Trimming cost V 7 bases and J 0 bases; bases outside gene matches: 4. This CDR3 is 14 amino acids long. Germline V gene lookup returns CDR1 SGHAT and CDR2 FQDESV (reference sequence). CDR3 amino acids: CASTAGVSTDTQYF. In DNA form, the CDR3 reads TGTGCCAGCACCGCGGGGGTAAGCACAGATACGCAGTATTTT.